Reported below is one T cell receptor beta chain. Its antigen is not yet known. Nothing much larger sits one base from this clone, and base qualities are not available. The CDR3 numbers 15 residues from cysteine through phenylalanine. Only the CDR3 portion is preserved as DNA: 45 bases, with reading frame beginning at the first base. As encoded in the germline V gene, CDR1 is SGHDT while CDR2 is YYEEEE. V is clipped by 0 bases and J by 5 bases, and the sequence between their germline boundaries is 15 bases long. This specimen comes from a study of identical twins (dated by TCRdb to the mid-2010s). A note on the overall study: To test whether fetal clonotypes persist, the study used deep sequencing on TCR alpha and beta repertoires from monozygotic twins, unrelated adults of various ages, and cord blood. To rule out contamination, the twin experiments were replicated at different times with different library preparation protocols.

The library came from 5' RACE. The reads were generated on an Illumina HiSeq 2000. A universal primer binding site was added through template switching, and the final cDNA carried a unique molecular identifier so that TCR cDNA molecules could be counted accurately. Specific primers in the conserved constant-segment region were used to synthesize first-strand cDNA for TCR alpha and beta chains. To control for contamination, each cDNA library was double barcoded with a SMART-Mk sample barcode plus Illumina barcodes. Two successive PCR steps introduced TruSeq adapter sequences along with Illumina sample barcodes. Sequencing of the TCR alpha and beta cDNA libraries was done on the Illumina HiSeq platform using custom primers. The authors' analysis ran thus. MiGEC processed the raw reads to extract unique molecular identifiers, while MiXCR was used to determine the CDR3 positions. Recombination models were inferred per individual with the repgenHMM and IGoR tools using an EM algorithm. The tcR package in R was used for shared clonotype analysis, with sharing normalized by the product of cloneset sizes. To study raw recombination without the effects of thymic and clonal selection, out-of-frame nonproductive sequences were analyzed. TCRdb reworked the public reads: Q25 trimming with fastp, MiXCR clone assembly, productive beta chains retained. CDR3 protein sequences are deduplicated, and each keeps its most common genes and DNA. TCRdb's processing, not the authors', yielded these V and J calls. Present in this sample are under 800,000 distinct CDR3 sequences, 20% to 25% of which were seen just once. The top ten clonotypes cover around 4.4% of the sample.

All donors were healthy Caucasians. Three pairs of female monozygotic twins, all aged roughly 18 to 29 years, were included in the twin cohort. The RNA used for TCR libraries was isolated from peripheral blood mononuclear cells. Overall study outcomes, separate from this receptor: Invariant T cells such as MAIT and iNKT could partly confound zero-insertion analyses, although diverse VJ usage argued against such confounding for most clonotypes. Excess twin sharing in beta out-of-frame sequences was weaker because fewer shared sequences lowered the signal-to-noise ratio. Because the same donors could not be followed over many years, conclusions were based on cross-sectional statistical analysis. Out-of-frame TCR alpha sharing in monozygotic twins was systematically underestimated by recombination models, whereas sharing between unrelated individuals was in agreement with the recombination models. Fewer insertions were carried by abundant cord blood beta clonotypes; a weaker similar trend was observed in young adult naive repertoires, while no such trend was observed in memory repertoires. Compared with coincidental sharing between unrelated individuals, out-of-frame TCR alpha sequences shared between twins showed an excess of sequences with low generation probability.

This same sample was also part of a study on T cells expressing NK-cell markers. The second study, in turn, reports: TCR beta-chain repertoires were profiled in sorted CD3+CD56+NKG2C+, CD3+CD56+NKG2C- and CD3+CD56-NKG2C+ T-cell subsets from several donors. Of the eight sequenced donors, seven were found to be HCMV-seropositive and one was found to be HCMV-seronegative. In several experiments an anti-gammadeltaTCR antibody was added to restrict sorting to alphabetaTCR-expressing T cells. In six donors, the dominant CD3+CD56+NKG2C+ clonotypes were among the top 10 CD8+ clonotypes and accounted for 1.0-7.0% of CD8+ T cells. Those dominant clonotypes were again the most abundant among CD3+CD56-NKG2C+ cells in four donors, at 28.3-60.1%. Whether the expanded NKG2C-expressing T cell clones were specific for HCMV antigens was left unclear. The eight sequenced donors were randomly selected healthy volunteers, three men and five women. A commercial ELISA kit detecting HCMV-specific IgG in serum was used to determine HCMV serostatus. Bulk peripheral blood T-cell repertoires were additionally sequenced from unsorted PBMC for six donors. MIGEC handled demultiplexing of the reads and grouping by UMI, while MiTCR was used to assemble and quantify clonotypes. To remove erroneous sequences, TCR cDNA sequences were retained only when supported by two or more reads. The tcR package was used for downstream repertoire analysis, with clonotypes matched between fractions based on CDR3 nucleotide sequence plus V segment. VDJmatch was used to annotate antigen specificity against VDJdb, with one amino acid substitution in CDR3 allowed.

The rearrangement joined TRBV5-6 to TRBJ2-7; the D segment is perhaps TRBD1 or TRBD2, each sharing 6 matched bases. The sample was PBMCs. This TCR was recovered from a woman younger than 35 in good health. CDR3 sequence: CASSLGGAGEDEQYF. The nucleotide sequence is given as TGTGCCAGCAGCTTGGGTGGGGCAGGGGAGGACGAGCAGTACTTC.